One and the same sample provided the 32 T cell receptor beta chains below, sequenced in a study of blood T cell repertoires in COVID-19. Here immunoSEQ multiplex PCR was the method, and the copy in TCRdb shows in-frame clones only, minus some. Among about 110,000 clones listed, roughly 84% were seen once. Sequenced material: peripheral blood. These receptors were collected from a human donor in a cohort sampled during active COVID-19.

The genes are TRBV19 and TRBJ1-6; TRBD1 might be the D (5 bases). Trimming took off 7 bases at V and 4 bases at J, with 11 bases between the two ends. The germline V gene encodes CDR1 LNHDA and CDR2 SQIVND (reference sequence). The CDR3 has 14 amino acids. Here the CDR3 reads CASKNGAYNSPLHF. DNA of the CDR3: TGTGCCAGTAAGAATGGGGCATATAATTCACCCCTCCACTTT.

This sequence joins TRBV9 and TRBJ2-1; 10 nucleotides align to TRBD1. Looked up from germline, CDR1 is SGDLS and CDR2 is YYNGEE. The CDR3 spans 15 residues. The ends lost 4 bases at V and 4 bases at J; junction bases unmatched: 5. The CDR3: CASSRGQGIYNEQFF. The CDR3 DNA reads TGTGCCAGCAGCAGGGGACAGGGGATATACAATGAGCAGTTCTTC.

The chain couples TRBV28 to TRBJ1-5, with D possibly TRBD1 on 5 matching bases. There are 16 residues in the CDR3. Germline V CDR1 and CDR2: MDHEN, SYDVKM. V gave up 4 bases and J gave up 6 bases, with 19 bases separating them. CDR3: CASSSPHGRGGQPQHF. CDR3 bases: TGTGCCAGCAGTTCGCCACATGGGAGGGGAGGTCAGCCCCAGCATTTT.

A note on this clone: Mismatch with germline at one junction end may stem from a read error. The chain has TRBV7-7 and TRBJ2-1; a weak D match, TRBD1 (6 bases). The CDR3 consists of 17 residues. The germline gives CDR1 SSHAT, CDR2 FNYEAQ (reference sequence). DNA of the CDR3: TGTGCTAGCAGCTTAGCCCCCGTCCCAGGGGTCTACAATGAGCAGTTCTTC. The encoded protein is CASSLAPVPGVYNEQFF.

This clone was counted once. This chain uses TRBV2 with TRBJ2-2; no clear D gene. Trimming cost V 2 bases and J 6 bases, with 10 bases left between them. Germline V CDR1 and CDR2: SNHLY, FYNNEI. The CDR3 loop spans 14 amino acids. This CDR3 reads CASSEPTWAGELFF. The CDR3 region has the DNA TGTGCCAGCAGTGAACCGACATGGGCCGGGGAGCTGTTTTTT.

This chain uses TRBV19 with TRBJ1-6, with 10 bases fitting TRBD1. The CDR3 extends over 16 amino acids. The V and J ends lost 3 bases and 10 bases, in that order; junction bases with no gene match: 9. Germline V gene lookup returns CDR1 LNHDA and CDR2 SQIVND (reference sequence). The CDR3 is CASSISGQGEGSPLHF. CDR3 coding DNA: TGTGCCAGTAGTATCAGCGGACAGGGGGAGGGCTCACCCCTCCACTTT.

This chain joins TRBV28 and TRBJ2-7, with TRBD2 matching over 11 bases. Per the germline V gene, CDR1 is MDHEN and CDR2 is SYDVKM. The CDR3 spans 16 residues. Germline trimming cut 7 bases from V and 2 bases from J; bases unmatched to any gene: 10. This chain's CDR3 is CASIGLAGGKAYEQYF. The CDR3 region has the DNA TGTGCCAGCATCGGCCTAGCGGGGGGCAAAGCCTACGAGCAGTACTTC.

Comment on this clone: Mismatch with germline at one junction end may stem from a read error. The chain combines TRBV18 with TRBJ2-1; TRBD2 agrees at 14 bases. CDR3 length: 13 residues. Germline CDR1 is KGHSH and CDR2 is LQKENI. CDR3 nucleotide sequence: TGTGCCAGCTCACCAGGGACTAGCGGGAGACCGGTCTTC. The encoded protein is CASSPGTSGRPVF.

Here the CDR3 reads CASSQMGQGANEQFF. The DNA of the CDR3 is TGCGCCAGCAGCCAAATGGGACAGGGGGCAAATGAGCAGTTCTTC. The V and J genes are TRBV4-3 and TRBJ2-1, with 12 bases identical to TRBD1. The germline CDR1 and CDR2 sequences are LGHNA and YSLEER. V shed 2 bases, J shed 7 bases, and the junction held 3 bases outside the gene matches. There are 15 residues in the CDR3.

The chain combines TRBV6-2 or TRBV6-3 with TRBJ2-7; the match to TRBD1 covers 9 bases. CDR3 length: 15 residues. Germline V CDR1 and CDR2: MNHEY, SVGEGT. J lost 1 base, V lost 0 bases, and 1 base had no gene match. The CDR3 loop reads CASSYSGTGSYEQYF. In nucleotides, the CDR3 is TGTGCCAGCAGTTACTCCGGGACAGGGTCCTACGAGCAGTACTTC.

The chain employs TRBV6-1 and TRBJ2-1, with D hard to call. The V and J ends lost 1 base and 10 bases respectively, with 20 bases between them. From germline, CDR1 is MNHNS and CDR2 SASEGT. The CDR3 covers 16 residues. The CDR3 nucleotides read TGTGCCAGCAGTGAAGTTTTCGGTAGATTCCTAAGCGAGCAGTTCTTC. Its protein is CASSEVFGRFLSEQFF.

The chain uses TRBV10-3 and TRBJ1-2, with a weak D call TRBD1 (6 bases). Germline CDR1 and CDR2: ENHRY and SYGVKD. The CDR3 totals 13 residues. Trimming took off 3 bases at V and 7 bases at J, with 12 bases between the two ends. In nucleotides, the CDR3 is TGTGCCATCAGTGACCCGCAGGGGTTTGGCTACACCTTC. The encoded protein is CAISDPQGFGYTF.

The chain has TRBV18 and TRBJ1-2; 9 bases are shared with TRBD1. Germline V gene lookup returns CDR1 KGHSH and CDR2 LQKENI. Unmatched junction bases numbered 2, after V lost 2 bases and J lost 4 bases. The length of the CDR3 is 14 residues. DNA for the CDR3: TGTGCCAGCTCACCAGGACAGGGGAGCTATGGCTACACCTTC. Translation: CASSPGQGSYGYTF.

J is TRBJ1-4 and V is TRBV28; D gene unclear. CDR1 is MDHEN, CDR2 SYDVKM, per germline. The CDR3 length is 15 residues. Trimming removed 5 bases at V and 6 bases at J, with 16 bases between. The CDR3 DNA sequence: TGTGCCAGCAGTCCCAGGCCCCCGCGGGATGAAAAACTGTTTTTT. This codes for CASSPRPPRDEKLFF. The whole variable domain, filled in from reference TRBV28 and TRBJ1-4, reads DVKVTQSSRYLVKRTGEKVFLECVQDMDHENMFWYRQDPGLGLRLIYFSYDVKMKEKGDIPEGYSVSREKKERFSLILESASTNQTSMYLCASSPRPPRDEKLFFGSGTQLSVL.

The rearrangement joins TRBV4-1 to TRBJ1-5; 9 nucleotides align to TRBD1. The CDR3 spans 17 residues. CDR1 and CDR2 (germline): MGHRA, YSYEKL. V dropped 2 bases and J dropped 2; count of bases not matched to a gene: 7. In DNA form, the CDR3 reads TGCGCCAGCAGCCAACGGGAGACAGGGGGTGGCAATCAGCCCCAGCATTTT. Its protein is CASSQRETGGGNQPQHF.

Only one count was recorded for this clone. This sequence joins TRBV7-8 and TRBJ2-1, with 7 bases lining up with TRBD1. CDR1 is SGHVS, CDR2 FQNEAQ, per germline. The CDR3 is 14 residues long. The junction had 4 bases not matched to a gene; V was cut back by 6 bases and J by 2 bases. This CDR3 reads CASSSDRAYNEQFF. Here the CDR3 DNA reads TGTGCCAGCAGTTCCGACAGGGCCTACAATGAGCAGTTCTTC.

This clone was seen only once. V and J are TRBV3-1 (or the pseudogene TRBV3-2) and TRBJ1-5; a weak D match, TRBD1 (5 bases). The germline V gene encodes CDR1 LGHDT and CDR2 YNNKEL (reference sequence). The CDR3 sequence is 15 residues long. V lost 2 bases and J 5 bases, leaving 13 bases between the germline ends. The CDR3 DNA reads TGTGCCAGCAGCCAATACCCTACGACAGATCAGCCCCAGCATTTT. It translates to CASSQYPTTDQPQHF.

This chain links TRBV19 with TRBJ1-2; perhaps TRBD1 as D (6 bases). The CDR3 sequence is 15 residues long. V was clipped by 4 bases and J by 3 bases, with 15 bases between them. Germline loops: CDR1 LNHDA, CDR2 SQIVND (reference sequence). CDR3 sequence reads: CASSTSHAGDYGYTF. DNA for the CDR3: TGTGCCAGTAGTACATCGCATGCAGGGGACTATGGCTACACCTTC.

The chain combines TRBV3-1 (or the pseudogene TRBV3-2) with TRBJ2-1, with a tentative D call TRBD2 (5 bases). Per the germline V gene, CDR1 is LGHDT and CDR2 is YNNKEL (reference sequence). This CDR3 is 14 amino acids long. Trimming stripped 1 base from V and 5 bases from J, with 9 bases between. The CDR3 loop is CASSQAYGNNEQFF. The CDR3 nucleotides are TGTGCCAGCAGCCAAGCTTACGGGAACAATGAGCAGTTCTTC.

The count of this clone is one. The chain is built from TRBV18 and TRBJ2-1; D not resolved. Germline V gene lookup returns CDR1 KGHSH and CDR2 LQKENI. There are 15 residues in the CDR3. V gave up 6 bases and J gave up 3 bases, with 15 bases separating them. CDR3 sequence reads: CASSQSVPDYNEQFF. CDR3 nucleotide sequence: TGTGCCAGCTCCCAGTCAGTCCCCGACTACAATGAGCAGTTCTTC.

CDR3 nucleotide sequence: TGTGCCACCAGTGATTTGGGGCTAGCGGGCACAGATACGCAGTATTTT. This sequence encodes CATSDLGLAGTDTQYF. J is TRBJ2-3 and V is TRBV24-1; 7 nucleotides align to TRBD2. CDR3 length: 16 amino acids. CDR1 and CDR2 from the germline V gene are KGHDR and SFDVKD. After removal of 0 bases from V and 1 base from J, the junction contained 3 bases not matched to a gene.

The chain couples TRBV6-5 to TRBJ1-1; no definite D call. The CDR3 contains 13 residues. The V gene lost 11 bases and the J gene lost 0 bases, with 13 bases spanning the gap. Germline assignment: CDR1 MNHEY and CDR2 SVGAGI. CDR3 DNA: TGTGCCGCGGGAAGGACGTTGAACACTGAAGCTTTCTTT. Amino acid sequence: CAAGRTLNTEAFF.

J is TRBJ2-1 and V is TRBV9, with 13 nucleotides matching TRBD2. Losses at the gene ends were 4 bases for V and 6 bases for J; bases not matched to a gene: 10. The CDR3 loop spans 17 amino acids. Germline V lookup: CDR1 SGDLS, CDR2 YYNGEE. CDR3 amino acids: CASSIRGGLAGVNEQFF. CDR3 coding DNA: TGTGCCAGCAGCATCCGAGGTGGACTAGCGGGAGTCAATGAGCAGTTCTTC.

This rearrangement joins TRBV2 to TRBJ2-6; D perhaps matches TRBD1 (5 bases). The CDR3 is made up of 16 amino acids. Trimming took 6 bases from V and 1 from J, leaving 13 bases between them. The germline V gene encodes CDR1 SNHLY and CDR2 FYNNEI. The CDR3 loop is CASSPGKFSGANVLTF. CDR3 coding DNA: TGTGCCAGCAGCCCAGGGAAGTTTTCTGGGGCCAACGTCCTGACTTTC.

The chain combines TRBV6-5 with TRBJ2-3; D perhaps matches TRBD2 (5 bases). CDR1 and CDR2 (germline): MNHEY, SVGAGI. Trimming removed 7 bases from V and 4 bases from J, with 12 bases in between. This CDR3 has 13 residues. CDR3 nucleotides: TGTGCCAGCAATTCGGGGATGGCAGATACGCAGTATTTT. This encodes CASNSGMADTQYF.

This chain links TRBV11-3 with TRBJ1-1, with D possibly matching TRBD1 (5 bases). Germline V CDR1 and CDR2: SGHNT, YENEEA. V lost 6 bases, J lost 7 bases, and 21 bases lay in between. CDR3 length: 15 residues. The CDR3 nucleotides read TGTGCCAGCAGGACAGCCTGGGCTACTCTAAGTGAAGCTTTCTTT. It yields the protein CASRTAWATLSEAFF. Full variable domain (rest looked up from reference TRBV11-3 and TRBJ1-1): EAGVVQSPRYKIIEKKQPVAFWCNPISGHNTLYWYLQNLGQGPELLIRYENEEAVDDSQLPKDRFSAERLKGVDSTLKIQPAELGDSAVYLCASRTAWATLSEAFFGQGTRLTVV.

The chain is built from TRBV12-5 and TRBJ2-2; 12 bases match TRBD2. CDR3 length: 16 amino acids. With 0 bases clipped from V and 4 bases from J, the junction kept 0 bases outside the gene matches. The germline V gene has CDR1 LGHNT and CDR2 FRNRAP. The CDR3 DNA follows: TGTGCTAGTGGTTTGGTACTAGCGGGGGGCACCGGGGAGCTGTTTTTT. It translates to CASGLVLAGGTGELFF.

This chain connects TRBV5-4 to TRBJ2-7, with 14 bases identical to TRBD2. The trim removed 5 bases at V and 5 bases at J, leaving 9 bases unmatched. Germline CDR1 is SGHNT and CDR2 is YYREEE (reference sequence). The CDR3 sequence is 16 residues long. CDR3 DNA sequence: TGTGCCAGCAGATCCGGGACTAGCGGGAGTAACAACGAGCAGTACTTC. The encoded protein is CASRSGTSGSNNEQYF.

The V call is TRBV4-2, the J call TRBJ1-5, with D hard to call. Germline loops: CDR1 LGHNA, CDR2 YNFKEQ. The CDR3 is made up of 13 amino acids. Trimming cost V 0 bases and J 6 bases, with 6 bases left between them. This chain's CDR3 is CASSQERGQPQHF. Here the CDR3 DNA reads TGTGCCAGCAGCCAAGAGAGAGGTCAGCCCCAGCATTTT.

This rearrangement joins TRBV7-2 to TRBJ2-7; D not resolved. CDR1 and CDR2 (germline): SGHTA, FQGNSA. The V end was cut by 1 base, the J end by 4 bases, with 11 bases between. This CDR3 has 14 amino acids. For the CDR3, the DNA is TGTGCCAGCAGCTTAGGACTGGATGGATACGAGCAGTACTTC. Its translation is CASSLGLDGYEQYF.

The V gene is TRBV5-1, the J gene TRBJ1-3, with D possibly TRBD1 on 6 matching bases. With 3 bases removed from V and 2 bases from J, the gap between germline ends came to 12 bases. CDR3 size: 15 residues. CDR1 SGHRS and CDR2 YFSETQ come from the germline V gene. For the CDR3, the DNA is TGCGCCAGCAGCTATGAAACAGGGACTGGAAACACCATATATTTT. Protein sequence: CASSYETGTGNTIYF.

The genes are TRBV28 and TRBJ1-2, with 7 nucleotides matching TRBD1. After removal of 8 bases from V and 4 bases from J, the junction contained 7 bases not matched to a gene. Per germline, CDR1 MDHEN and CDR2 SYDVKM. The CDR3 consists of 13 residues. CDR3 in amino acids: CASETGRVYGYTF. The DNA for the CDR3 is TGTGCCAGCGAGACAGGGCGCGTCTATGGCTACACCTTC.